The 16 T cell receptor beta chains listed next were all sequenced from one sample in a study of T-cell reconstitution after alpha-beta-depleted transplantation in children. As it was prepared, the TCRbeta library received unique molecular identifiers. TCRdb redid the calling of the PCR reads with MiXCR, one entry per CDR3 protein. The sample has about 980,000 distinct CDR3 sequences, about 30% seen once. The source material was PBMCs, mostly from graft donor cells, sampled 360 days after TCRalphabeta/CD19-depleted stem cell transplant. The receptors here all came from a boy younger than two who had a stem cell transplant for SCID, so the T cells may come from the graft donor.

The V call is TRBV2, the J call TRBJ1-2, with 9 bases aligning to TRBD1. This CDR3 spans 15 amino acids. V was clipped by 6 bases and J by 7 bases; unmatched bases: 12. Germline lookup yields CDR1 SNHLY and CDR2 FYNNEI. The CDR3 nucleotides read TGTGCCAGCAGAACAGGGGGCGCGTTTTTCTCTGGCTACACCTTC. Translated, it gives CASRTGGAFFSGYTF.

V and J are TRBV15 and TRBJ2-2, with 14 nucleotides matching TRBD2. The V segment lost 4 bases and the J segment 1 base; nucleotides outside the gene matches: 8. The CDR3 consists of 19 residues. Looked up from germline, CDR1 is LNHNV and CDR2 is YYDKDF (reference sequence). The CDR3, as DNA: TGTGCCACCAGCACGGGGGGACTAGCGGGGGCCGGGAACACCGGGGAGCTGTTTTTT. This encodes CATSTGGLAGAGNTGELFF.

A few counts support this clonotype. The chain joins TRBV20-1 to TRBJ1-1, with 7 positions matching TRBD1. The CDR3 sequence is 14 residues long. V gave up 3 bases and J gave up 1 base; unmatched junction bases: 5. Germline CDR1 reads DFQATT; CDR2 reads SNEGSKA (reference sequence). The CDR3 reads CSASQGTANTEAFF. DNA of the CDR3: TGCAGTGCTAGCCAAGGGACAGCGAACACTGAAGCTTTCTTT.

CDR3: CASSSRASGEQYF. CDR3 in DNA: TGTGCCAGCAGCTCACGAGCTAGCGGGGAGCAGTATTTT. The rearrangement uses TRBV5-5 and TRBJ2-3; 9 nucleotides line up with TRBD2. Unmatched junction bases numbered 7, after V lost 3 bases and J lost 11 bases. This CDR3 has 13 amino acids. Germline V CDR1 and CDR2: SGHKS, YYEKEE (reference sequence).

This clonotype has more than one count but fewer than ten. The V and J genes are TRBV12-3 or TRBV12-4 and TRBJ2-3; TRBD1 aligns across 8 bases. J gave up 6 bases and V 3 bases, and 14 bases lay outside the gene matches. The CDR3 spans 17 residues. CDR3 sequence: CASSLGTGAPQWDTQYF. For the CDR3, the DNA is TGTGCCAGCAGTTTGGGGACAGGCGCCCCCCAATGGGATACGCAGTATTTT.

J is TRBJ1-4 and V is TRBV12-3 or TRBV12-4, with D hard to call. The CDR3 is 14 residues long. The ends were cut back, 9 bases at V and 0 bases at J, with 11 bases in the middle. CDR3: CASAGSATNEKLFF. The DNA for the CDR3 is TGTGCCAGTGCCGGTTCCGCAACTAATGAAAAACTGTTTTTT.

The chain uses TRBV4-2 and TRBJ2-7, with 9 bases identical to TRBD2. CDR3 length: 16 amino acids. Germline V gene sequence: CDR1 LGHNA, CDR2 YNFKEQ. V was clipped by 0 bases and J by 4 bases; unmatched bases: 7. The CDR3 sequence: CASSQDQAGGLYEQYF. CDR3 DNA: TGTGCCAGCAGCCAAGACCAAGCGGGGGGACTATACGAGCAGTACTTC.

The CDR3 DNA is TGCAGCTTCTCGGGCCAGGCGTCTGGGGCCAACGTCCTGACTTTC. Translating it yields CSFSGQASGANVLTF. The chain uses TRBV20-1 and TRBJ2-6, with unresolved D. The germline CDR1 and CDR2 sequences are DFQATT and SNEGSKA (reference sequence). This CDR3 has 15 amino acids.

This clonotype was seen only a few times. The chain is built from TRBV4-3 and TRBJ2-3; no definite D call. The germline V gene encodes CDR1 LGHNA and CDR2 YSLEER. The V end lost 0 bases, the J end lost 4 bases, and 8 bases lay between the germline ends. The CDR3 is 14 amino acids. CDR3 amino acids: CASSQDVAADTQYF. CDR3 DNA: TGCGCCAGCAGCCAAGACGTTGCTGCAGATACGCAGTATTTT.

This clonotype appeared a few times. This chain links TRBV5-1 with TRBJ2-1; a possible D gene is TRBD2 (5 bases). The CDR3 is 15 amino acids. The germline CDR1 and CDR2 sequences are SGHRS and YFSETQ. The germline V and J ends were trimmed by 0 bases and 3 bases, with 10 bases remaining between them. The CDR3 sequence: CASSLAGLYYNEQFF. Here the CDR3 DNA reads TGCGCCAGCAGCTTGGCGGGGTTATACTACAATGAGCAGTTCTTC.

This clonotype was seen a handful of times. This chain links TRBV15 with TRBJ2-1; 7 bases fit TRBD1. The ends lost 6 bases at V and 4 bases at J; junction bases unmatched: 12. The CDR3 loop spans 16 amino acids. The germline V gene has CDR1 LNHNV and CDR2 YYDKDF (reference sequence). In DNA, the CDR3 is TGTGCCACCAGGTTAGGACCGGGACAGCCTTACAATGAGCAGTTCTTC. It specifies CATRLGPGQPYNEQFF.

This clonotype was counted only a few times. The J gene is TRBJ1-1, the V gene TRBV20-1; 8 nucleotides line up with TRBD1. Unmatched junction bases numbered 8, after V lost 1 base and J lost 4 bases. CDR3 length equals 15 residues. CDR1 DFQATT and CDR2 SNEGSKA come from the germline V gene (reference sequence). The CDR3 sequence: CSARARTGSGTEAFF. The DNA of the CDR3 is TGCAGTGCTAGAGCGCGGACAGGGTCGGGCACTGAAGCTTTCTTT.

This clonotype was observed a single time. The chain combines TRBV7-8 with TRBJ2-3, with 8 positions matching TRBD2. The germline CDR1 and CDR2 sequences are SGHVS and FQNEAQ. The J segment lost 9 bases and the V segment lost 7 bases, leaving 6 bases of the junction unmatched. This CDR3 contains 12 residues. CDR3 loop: CASTLGGATQYF. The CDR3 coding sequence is TGTGCCAGCACCCTCGGGGGGGCGACGCAGTATTTT.

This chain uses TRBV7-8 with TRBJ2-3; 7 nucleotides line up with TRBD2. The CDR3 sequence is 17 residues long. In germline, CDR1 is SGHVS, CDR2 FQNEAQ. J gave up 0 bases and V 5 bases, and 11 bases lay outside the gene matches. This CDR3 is CASSLRRGDLSTDTQYF. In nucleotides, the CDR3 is TGTGCCAGCAGCCTCCGACGGGGGGACCTCAGCACAGATACGCAGTATTTT.

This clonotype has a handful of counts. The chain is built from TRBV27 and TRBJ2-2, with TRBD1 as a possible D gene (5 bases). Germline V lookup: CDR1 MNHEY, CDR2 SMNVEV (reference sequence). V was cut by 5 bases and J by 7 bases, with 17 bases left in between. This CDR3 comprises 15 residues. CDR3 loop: CASSPWTPVGGELFF. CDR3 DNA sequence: TGTGCCAGCAGTCCATGGACACCCGTAGGCGGGGAGCTGTTTTTT.

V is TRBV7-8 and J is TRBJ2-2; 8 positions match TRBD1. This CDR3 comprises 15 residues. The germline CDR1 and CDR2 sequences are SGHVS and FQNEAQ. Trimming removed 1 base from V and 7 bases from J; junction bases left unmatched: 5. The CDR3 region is CASSLGTGWIGELFF. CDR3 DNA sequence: TGTGCCAGCAGCTTAGGGACAGGGTGGATCGGGGAGCTGTTTTTT.